These 10 T cell receptor beta chains share one sample of origin, sequenced in a study of shared clonotypes between healthy human individuals. Sequencing used immunoSEQ multiplex PCR; TCRdb keeps in-frame clones, though not all of them. The sample records around 500,000 clones, around 78% being singletons. Sequences were obtained from PBMCs. The receptors were sampled from a woman in her thirties or forties in good health. Some clones in this sample may be carry-over from other donors' samples.

Only a few counts were recorded for this clone. The chain is built from TRBV6-6 and TRBJ1-2; D perhaps matches TRBD1 (6 bases). This CDR3 is 15 amino acids long. Germline V lookup: CDR1 MNHNY, CDR2 SVGAGI (reference sequence). The V end was cut by 5 bases, the J end by 4 bases, with 17 bases between. CDR3 bases: TGTGCCAGCAGTCAACAGGACAGAGTTCGCTATGGCTACACCTTC. Protein: CASSQQDRVRYGYTF.

The V call is TRBV7-2, the J call TRBJ2-7; 14 positions agree with TRBD2. V lost 3 bases, J lost 4 bases, and 5 bases stayed unmatched. The CDR3 spans 16 residues. CDR1 and CDR2 from the germline V gene are SGHTA and FQGNSA. CDR3 residues: CASSLGLAGVGYEQYF. CDR3 sequence (DNA): TGTGCCAGCAGCTTGGGACTAGCGGGAGTAGGGTACGAGCAGTACTTC.

Only a few counts were recorded for this clone. A much larger clone sits a single nucleotide away, making a read error possible. A read error is likely, as this CDR3 ends without the conserved phenylalanine or tryptophan. The rearrangement joins TRBV6-5 to TRBJ2-7; D gene unclear. V was pared by 6 bases and J by 7 bases, with 22 bases between. The CDR3 is 15 amino acids. The germline CDR1 and CDR2 sequences are MNHEY and SVGAGI. The CDR3: CASSLSLDKLKEQYL. The CDR3 DNA follows: TGTGCCAGCAGCCTCAGTCTAGACAAACTGAAAGAGCAGTACCTC.

The V and J genes are TRBV28 and TRBJ1-5, with no clear D. This CDR3 spans 14 amino acids. The V end lost 6 bases, the J end lost 6 bases, and 15 bases lay between the germline ends. CDR1 and CDR2 from the germline V gene are MDHEN and SYDVKM. The CDR3 sequence: CASRNPSIGQPQHF. The CDR3 nucleotides read TGTGCCAGCAGGAATCCCTCGATAGGTCAGCCCCAGCATTTT. The entire variable domain, with the rest obtained from reference TRBV28 and TRBJ1-5, is as follows: DVKVTQSSRYLVKRTGEKVFLECVQDMDHENMFWYRQDPGLGLRLIYFSYDVKMKEKGDIPEGYSVSREKKERFSLILESASTNQTSMYLCASRNPSIGQPQHFGDGTRLSIL.

V and J are TRBV2 and TRBJ1-1; D call uncertain. Trimming left V 7 bases short and J 8 bases short, with 14 bases between. CDR1 is SNHLY, CDR2 FYNNEI, per germline. This CDR3 has 12 amino acids. The CDR3 region is CASTESSREAFF. Here the CDR3 DNA reads TGTGCCAGCACCGAATCGTCCAGAGAAGCTTTCTTT.

J is TRBJ2-3 and V is TRBV2, with TRBD2 identical over 10 bases. Germline V gene data show CDR1 as SNHLY and CDR2 as FYNNEI. The CDR3 spans 15 residues. The junction had 6 bases not matched to a gene; V was cut back by 4 bases and J by 5 bases. The CDR3 DNA reads TGTGCCAGCAGTGTGCTAGCGGGAGCTGGAGATACGCAGTATTTT. It encodes CASSVLAGAGDTQYF.

The J gene is TRBJ1-4, the V gene TRBV25-1, with D perhaps TRBD1 (6 bases). Per the germline V gene, CDR1 is MGHDK and CDR2 is SYGVNS. Trimming cost V 6 bases and J 5 bases, with 16 bases left between them. The CDR3 contains 15 residues. The CDR3 DNA is TGTGCCAGCAGGGGTCAAGGGGGAAAAAATGAAAAACTGTTTTTT. This codes for CASRGQGGKNEKLFF. The full variable domain, rest sourced from reference TRBV25-1 and TRBJ1-4, is EADIYQTPRYLVIGTGKKITLECSQTMGHDKMYWYQQDPGMELHLIHYSYGVNSTEKGDLSSESTVSRIRTEHFPLTLESARPSHTSQYLCASRGQGGKNEKLFFGSGTQLSVL.

On this clone itself: A much larger clone differs from this one at a single base, so this may be a read error. The J gene is TRBJ2-7, the V gene TRBV6-1; D call uncertain. CDR3 size: 14 residues. The germline gives CDR1 MNHNS, CDR2 SASEGT. The CDR3 sequence: CANSESNTLDEQYF. CDR3 sequence (DNA): TGTGCCAACAGTGAAAGCAACACCCTCGACGAGCAGTACTTC.

This chain connects TRBV10-3 to TRBJ2-5; D may be TRBD1 (6 bases). The CDR3 runs to 15 residues. Trimming cost V 6 bases and J 1 base, with 15 bases left between them. CDR1 is ENHRY, CDR2 SYGVKD, per germline. This chain's CDR3 is CAIRDPGHTQETQYF. CDR3 sequence (DNA): TGTGCCATCAGGGACCCGGGACACACCCAAGAGACCCAGTACTTC.

The chain uses TRBV9 and TRBJ2-7, with 7 positions matching TRBD2. The ends lost 4 bases at V and 0 bases at J; junction bases unmatched: 10. Looked up from germline, CDR1 is SGDLS and CDR2 is YYNGEE. This CDR3 contains 16 residues. The CDR3 coding sequence is TGTGCCAGCAGCCCGAGAGTAGGCGGGAGCTCCTACGAGCAGTACTTC. The encoded protein is CASSPRVGGSSYEQYF.